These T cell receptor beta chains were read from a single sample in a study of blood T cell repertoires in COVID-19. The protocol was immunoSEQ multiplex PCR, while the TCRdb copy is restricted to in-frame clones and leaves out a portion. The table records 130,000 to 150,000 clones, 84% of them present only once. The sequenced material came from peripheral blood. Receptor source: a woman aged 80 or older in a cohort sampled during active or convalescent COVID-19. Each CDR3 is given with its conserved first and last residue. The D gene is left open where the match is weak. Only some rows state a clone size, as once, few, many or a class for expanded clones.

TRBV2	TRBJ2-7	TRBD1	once	TGTGCCAGCTCTAACGACAGGGGGCTAAGCGAGCAGTACTTC	CASSNDRGLSEQYF
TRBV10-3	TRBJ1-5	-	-	TGTGCCATCAGTGACCGCCCCCTGGGAGGGGTCAATCAGCCCCAGCATTTT	CAISDRPLGGVNQPQHF
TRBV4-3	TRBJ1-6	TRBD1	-	TGCGCCAGCAGCCAGGGGTGGGTGACAGGGAATTCACCCCTCCACTTT	CASSQGWVTGNSPLHF
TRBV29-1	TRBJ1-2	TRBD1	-	TGCAGCGTTGGAAGGGACAGGGGGTGGGATGGCTACACCTTC	CSVGRDRGWDGYTF
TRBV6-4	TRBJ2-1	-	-	TGTGCCAGCAGTGACGGCGGGCCGGCGGATGAGCAGTTCTTC	CASSDGGPADEQFF
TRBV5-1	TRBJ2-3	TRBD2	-	TGCGCCAGCAGCTTGTATGGACTAGAGACAGATACGCAGTATTTT	CASSLYGLETDTQYF
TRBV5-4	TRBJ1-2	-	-	TGTGCCAGCAGCTTCTGGGAGAGGGATGGCTACACCTTC	CASSFWERDGYTF
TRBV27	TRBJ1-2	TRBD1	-	TGTGCCAGCCGTATCCCAGGGGGCGGCTATGGCTACACCTTC	CASRIPGGGYGYTF
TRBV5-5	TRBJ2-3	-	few	TGTGCCAGCAGCTTGCCGAGTAGCACAGATACGCAGTATTTT	CASSLPSSTDTQYF
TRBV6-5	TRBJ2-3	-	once	TGTGCCAGCAAGTTTTCGGGGGGCACAGATACGCAGTATTTT	CASKFSGGTDTQYF
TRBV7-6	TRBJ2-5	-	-	TGTGCCAGCAGCTTATTTGCGGGGAGATCCCAAGAGACCCAGTACTTC	CASSLFAGRSQETQYF
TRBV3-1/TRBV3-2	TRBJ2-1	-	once	TGTGCCAGCAGCCTACGGGGGGCATCCCACAATGAGCAGTTCTTC	CASSLRGASHNEQFF
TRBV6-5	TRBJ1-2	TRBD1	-	TGTGCCACCCGGAAGGGGGCGCGAGGCTACACCTTC	CATRKGARGYTF
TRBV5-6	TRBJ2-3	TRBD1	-	TGTGCCAGCAGCTTTATGACAGGGGGTACGCGGGACACGCAGTATTTT	CASSFMTGGTRDTQYF
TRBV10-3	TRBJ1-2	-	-	TGTGCCATCAGTGAGTCTGGATGGGGGGTCGATGGCTACACCTTC	CAISESGWGVDGYTF
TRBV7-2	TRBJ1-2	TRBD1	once	TGTGCCAGCAGCTTAGCACAGGGGTATGGCTACACCTTC	CASSLAQGYGYTF
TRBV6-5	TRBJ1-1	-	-	TGTGCCAGCAGATCCGGACAGAAGAACACTGAAGCTTTCTTT	CASRSGQKNTEAFF
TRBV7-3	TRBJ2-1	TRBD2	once	TGTGCCAGCAGCTTAACCGAAGCGGGGTTAAGATTTTACAATGAGCAGTTCTTC	CASSLTEAGLRFYNEQFF
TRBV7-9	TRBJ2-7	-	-	TGTGCCAGCAGCTACAGGGACTCCTACGAGCAGTACTTC	CASSYRDSYEQYF
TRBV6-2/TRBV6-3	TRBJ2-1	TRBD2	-	TGTGCCAGCAGTTCCTTTAGCGGGGGCCGCATCAATGAGCAGTTCTTC	CASSSFSGGRINEQFF
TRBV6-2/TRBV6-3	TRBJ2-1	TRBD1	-	TGTGCCAGCAGCAATCGAGAAACGGGACAGATCAATGAGCAGTTCTTC	CASSNRETGQINEQFF
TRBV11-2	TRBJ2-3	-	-	TGTGCCAGCAGCCGGGGACTGGAGCCGGTTACAGATACGCAGTATTTT	CASSRGLEPVTDTQYF
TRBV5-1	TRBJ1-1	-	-	TGCGCCAGCAGCTTGAGGACAGATATGAACACTGAAGCTTTCTTT	CASSLRTDMNTEAFF
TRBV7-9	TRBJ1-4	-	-	TGTGCCAGCAGTCCCGGAGTTGGGGGCGAAAAACTGTTTTTT	CASSPGVGGEKLFF
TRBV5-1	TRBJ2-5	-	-	TGCGCCAGCAGCAGACAGATGGGATACCAAGAGACCCAGTACTTC	CASSRQMGYQETQYF
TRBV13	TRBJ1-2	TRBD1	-	TGTGCCAGCACCCGACAGGGGAGCTATGGCTACACCTTC	CASTRQGSYGYTF
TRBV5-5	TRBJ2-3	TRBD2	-	TGTGCCAGCAGCGAAAGATTTGCGGGGGGGCCGGCAGATACGCAGTATTTT	CASSERFAGGPADTQYF
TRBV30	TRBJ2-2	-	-	TGTGCCTGGGCCCGGAGGTTCACCGGGGAGCTGTTTTTT	CAWARRFTGELFF
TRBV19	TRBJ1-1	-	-	TGTGCCAGTAGTACACAGGGAAAGAACACTGAAGCTTTCTTT	CASSTQGKNTEAFF
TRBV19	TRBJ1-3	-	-	TGTGCCAGTAGTCCCAGGAGACAGTCGAGCTCTGGAAACACCATATATTTT	CASSPRRQSSSGNTIYF
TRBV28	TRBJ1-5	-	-	TGTGCCAGCACCGATACTGGGGGGAGGGCATTT	CASTDTGGRAF
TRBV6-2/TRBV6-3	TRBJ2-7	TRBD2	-	TGTGCCAGCAGTTACTTTCTAGCGGGGGAAGGCGAGCAGTACTTC	CASSYFLAGEGEQYF
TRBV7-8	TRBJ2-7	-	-	TGTGCCAGCAGCGATGGAGAAACCTACGAGCAGTACTTC	CASSDGETYEQYF
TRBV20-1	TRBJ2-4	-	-	TGCAGTGCTAGTCACTCCCGGGGGAGAAACATTCAGTACTTC	CSASHSRGRNIQYF
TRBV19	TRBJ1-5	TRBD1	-	TGTGCCAGTAGTTGGCAGGGGGCAAGAAGCAATCAGCCCCAGCATTTT	CASSWQGARSNQPQHF
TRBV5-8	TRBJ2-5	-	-	TGTGCCAGCAGCTTAGGGGGGGGGCTCCAAGAGACCCAGTACTTC	CASSLGGGLQETQYF
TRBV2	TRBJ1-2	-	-	TGTGCCAGCAGTGCTATGTCCAGGGTCCCCTATGGCTACACCTTC	CASSAMSRVPYGYTF
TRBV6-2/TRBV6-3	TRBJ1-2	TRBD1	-	TGTGCCAGCAGTCTCAGGGGGCCCTCCTATGGCTACACCTTC	CASSLRGPSYGYTF
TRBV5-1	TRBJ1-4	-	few	TGCGCCAGCAGCTTGACCTCTGCCCGGGAAAAACTGTTTTTT	CASSLTSAREKLFF
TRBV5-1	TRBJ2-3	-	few	TGCGCCAGCAGCCCGGGACATCGGTGGTCAGATACGCAGTATTTT	CASSPGHRWSDTQYF
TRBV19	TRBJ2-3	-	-	TGTGCCAGTAGTATAGGAGAGGGGACAAGCACAGATACGCAGTATTTT	CASSIGEGTSTDTQYF